This is a list of T cell receptor beta chains from one sample in a study of T-cell reconstitution after alpha-beta-depleted transplantation in children. MiXCR, applied by TCRdb to the PCR reads, yields one record per CDR3 protein. This sample carries about 610,000 distinct CDR3 sequences, 10% of them seen once, and the ten largest clones take less than 5%. The sequences come from PBMCs from the stem cell graft donor, collected from the stem cell graft. The receptor source for this set is a human donor who donated a stem cell graft to a child with acute myeloid leukemia. The CDR3 runs from the conserved cysteine through the conserved F or W. The D gene is left open where the match is weak. Clone sizes are given selectively: once, few, many, or a class where the clone is expanded.

clone_size: .; v_call: TRBV20-1; d_call: TRBD2; j_call: TRBJ2-1; cdr3_aa: CSAGVAGGSSYNEQFF; cdr3_nt: TGCAGTGCTGGGGTAGCGGGAGGGAGCTCCTACAATGAGCAGTTCTTC
clone_size: many; v_call: TRBV29-1; d_call: .; j_call: TRBJ2-1; cdr3_aa: CSEGLLAGSYNEQFF; cdr3_nt: TGCAGCGAGGGGTTACTAGCCGGGTCCTACAATGAGCAGTTCTTC
clone_size: many; v_call: TRBV5-1; d_call: .; j_call: TRBJ2-5; cdr3_aa: CASSLGGTGETQYF; cdr3_nt: TGCGCCAGCAGCTTGGGGGGGACCGGAGAGACCCAGTACTTC
clone_size: few; v_call: TRBV7-2; d_call: .; j_call: TRBJ2-5; cdr3_aa: CASSLLGGPATQYF; cdr3_nt: TGTGCCAGCAGCTTATTGGGAGGACCAGCGACCCAGTACTTC
clone_size: .; v_call: TRBV29-1; d_call: TRBD1; j_call: TRBJ2-1; cdr3_aa: CSVETGAYNEQFF; cdr3_nt: TGCAGCGTTGAAACAGGGGCGTACAATGAGCAGTTCTTC
clone_size: few; v_call: TRBV15; d_call: TRBD1; j_call: TRBJ2-1; cdr3_aa: CATLPAGTGDEQFF; cdr3_nt: TGTGCCACCTTACCGGCCGGGACAGGGGATGAGCAGTTCTTC
clone_size: .; v_call: TRBV2; d_call: .; j_call: TRBJ1-1; cdr3_aa: CASSAGTKAFF; cdr3_nt: TGTGCCAGCAGCGCCGGGACAAAAGCTTTCTTT
clone_size: few; v_call: TRBV20-1; d_call: .; j_call: TRBJ1-1; cdr3_aa: CSAREGTVTEAFF; cdr3_nt: TGCAGTGCTAGAGAGGGGACGGTGACTGAAGCTTTCTTT
clone_size: .; v_call: TRBV27; d_call: .; j_call: TRBJ2-1; cdr3_aa: CASSPRDEGEQFF; cdr3_nt: TGTGCCAGCAGTCCTAGGGACGAGGGTGAGCAGTTCTTC
clone_size: .; v_call: TRBV6-1; d_call: .; j_call: TRBJ1-6; cdr3_aa: CATSRFGQNYNSPLHF; cdr3_nt: TGTGCCACCTCCAGATTCGGACAGAACTATAATTCACCCCTCCACTTT
clone_size: .; v_call: TRBV7-2; d_call: TRBD2; j_call: TRBJ2-7; cdr3_aa: CASSLAGTTSSYEQYF; cdr3_nt: TGTGCCAGCAGCTTAGCAGGGACTACGAGCTCCTACGAGCAGTACTTC
clone_size: .; v_call: TRBV20-1; d_call: TRBD1; j_call: TRBJ2-3; cdr3_aa: CSARDPQGALGAGTQYF; cdr3_nt: TGCAGTGCTAGAGATCCCCAGGGGGCTTTGGGAGCAGGAACGCAGTATTTT
clone_size: .; v_call: TRBV19; d_call: TRBD1; j_call: TRBJ1-1; cdr3_aa: CASSIEARGQREAFF; cdr3_nt: TGTGCCAGTAGTATAGAAGCCAGGGGGCAACGTGAAGCTTTCTTT
clone_size: many; v_call: TRBV16; d_call: TRBD2; j_call: TRBJ2-7; cdr3_aa: CASSQSGGYYEQYF; cdr3_nt: TGTGCCAGCAGCCAATCGGGGGGGTACTACGAGCAGTACTTC
clone_size: many; v_call: TRBV27; d_call: .; j_call: TRBJ2-3; cdr3_aa: CASRGRTDTQYF; cdr3_nt: TGTGCCAGCAGGGGGCGAACAGATACGCAGTATTTT
clone_size: few; v_call: TRBV28; d_call: TRBD1; j_call: TRBJ1-5; cdr3_aa: CASREGAQPQHF; cdr3_nt: TGTGCCAGCAGGGAGGGGGCTCAGCCCCAGCATTTT
clone_size: few; v_call: TRBV7-3; d_call: TRBD1; j_call: TRBJ2-2; cdr3_aa: CASSPDRKNTGELFF; cdr3_nt: TGTGCCAGCAGCCCGGACAGGAAGAACACCGGGGAGCTGTTTTTT
clone_size: .; v_call: TRBV20-1; d_call: .; j_call: TRBJ1-1; cdr3_aa: CSAPRGQAGTEAFF; cdr3_nt: TGCAGTGCCCCTAGGGGTCAGGCGGGCACTGAAGCTTTCTTT
clone_size: .; v_call: TRBV30; d_call: TRBD2; j_call: TRBJ2-1; cdr3_aa: CAWSGTSGANEQFF; cdr3_nt: TGTGCCTGGAGCGGGACTAGCGGCGCCAATGAGCAGTTCTTC
clone_size: .; v_call: TRBV6-2/TRBV6-3; d_call: .; j_call: TRBJ2-7; cdr3_aa: CASSYGDSRRYF; cdr3_nt: TGTGCCAGCAGTTACGGGGACTCTCGCCGATACTTC
clone_size: many; v_call: TRBV7-2; d_call: .; j_call: TRBJ2-1; cdr3_aa: CASSLAVGSYNEQFF; cdr3_nt: TGTGCCAGCAGCTTAGCGGTGGGTTCCTACAATGAGCAGTTCTTC
clone_size: few; v_call: TRBV12-3/TRBV12-4; d_call: TRBD1; j_call: TRBJ2-1; cdr3_aa: CASSSGTGGRSYNEQFF; cdr3_nt: TGTGCCAGCAGTTCCGGGACAGGGGGCAGGTCCTACAATGAGCAGTTCTTC
clone_size: .; v_call: TRBV20-1; d_call: .; j_call: TRBJ1-4; cdr3_aa: CSAAPLGEKLFF; cdr3_nt: TGCAGTGCAGCTCCATTGGGCGAAAAACTGTTTTTT
clone_size: few; v_call: TRBV19; d_call: TRBD1; j_call: TRBJ2-7; cdr3_aa: CASSIGGQFYEQYF; cdr3_nt: TGTGCCAGTAGTATAGGGGGACAGTTCTACGAGCAGTACTTC
clone_size: .; v_call: TRBV7-2; d_call: .; j_call: TRBJ2-7; cdr3_aa: CASSLVQREQYF; cdr3_nt: TGTGCCAGCAGCTTAGTGCAGCGTGAGCAGTACTTC
clone_size: .; v_call: TRBV9; d_call: TRBD1; j_call: TRBJ1-3; cdr3_aa: CASQGGPGNTIYF; cdr3_nt: TGTGCCAGCCAGGGGGGGCCTGGAAACACCATATATTTT
clone_size: .; v_call: TRBV4-2; d_call: .; j_call: TRBJ2-1; cdr3_aa: CASLPSVRSYNEQFF; cdr3_nt: TGTGCCAGCTTACCTAGCGTTCGATCGTACAATGAGCAGTTCTTC
clone_size: few; v_call: TRBV4-2; d_call: TRBD2; j_call: TRBJ2-3; cdr3_aa: CASSQDEDSGSRTDTQYF; cdr3_nt: TGTGCCAGCAGCCAAGATGAGGATAGCGGGAGTAGAACAGATACGCAGTATTTT
clone_size: few; v_call: TRBV20-1; d_call: TRBD1; j_call: TRBJ2-6; cdr3_aa: CSASPGQGVSGANVLTF; cdr3_nt: TGCAGTGCTTCTCCGGGACAGGGGGTTTCTGGGGCCAACGTCCTGACTTTC
clone_size: many; v_call: TRBV20-1; d_call: TRBD2; j_call: TRBJ2-4; cdr3_aa: CSAEREALLYF; cdr3_nt: TGCAGTGCTGAGCGGGAGGCGCTTCTGTACTTC
clone_size: .; v_call: TRBV27; d_call: TRBD1; j_call: TRBJ2-4; cdr3_aa: CASAWDSKNIQYF; cdr3_nt: TGTGCCAGCGCATGGGACAGCAAAAACATTCAGTACTTC
clone_size: few; v_call: TRBV20-1; d_call: .; j_call: TRBJ1-4; cdr3_aa: CSARASGGSNEKLFF; cdr3_nt: TGCAGTGCTAGAGCCAGTGGGGGAAGTAATGAAAAACTGTTTTTT
clone_size: many; v_call: TRBV6-1; d_call: .; j_call: TRBJ2-3; cdr3_aa: CASSPWSRADTQYF; cdr3_nt: TGTGCCAGCAGTCCCTGGTCCCGGGCAGATACGCAGTATTTT
clone_size: .; v_call: TRBV20-1; d_call: .; j_call: TRBJ2-5; cdr3_aa: CSARFLGEETQYF; cdr3_nt: TGCAGTGCTAGATTCCTAGGGGAAGAGACCCAGTACTTC
clone_size: .; v_call: TRBV28; d_call: TRBD2; j_call: TRBJ2-7; cdr3_aa: CASSSLHPGLAAYEQYF; cdr3_nt: TGTGCCAGCAGTTCGCTACATCCGGGACTAGCAGCCTACGAGCAGTACTTC
clone_size: many; v_call: TRBV7-2; d_call: .; j_call: TRBJ2-3; cdr3_aa: CATSPPGLPLAQYF; cdr3_nt: TGTGCCACCTCCCCCCCGGGACTGCCTCTTGCGCAGTATTTT
clone_size: .; v_call: TRBV27; d_call: .; j_call: TRBJ1-3; cdr3_aa: CASSSIWRGSLVGNTIYF; cdr3_nt: TGTGCCAGCAGTTCTATATGGCGGGGCAGCCTAGTCGGAAACACCATATATTTT
clone_size: .; v_call: TRBV7-2; d_call: .; j_call: TRBJ2-5; cdr3_aa: CASSHRGVQETQYF; cdr3_nt: TGTGCCAGCAGCCATAGGGGAGTACAAGAGACCCAGTACTTC
clone_size: many; v_call: TRBV9; d_call: .; j_call: TRBJ2-1; cdr3_aa: CASSVRSWVYNEQFF; cdr3_nt: TGTGCCAGCAGCGTCAGATCATGGGTCTACAATGAGCAGTTCTTC
clone_size: few; v_call: TRBV7-2; d_call: TRBD2; j_call: TRBJ2-7; cdr3_aa: CASSRTSGSPYEQYF; cdr3_nt: TGTGCCAGCAGCCGGACTAGCGGGTCCCCCTACGAGCAGTACTTC
clone_size: many; v_call: TRBV27; d_call: TRBD2; j_call: TRBJ2-1; cdr3_aa: CASTLLAGAHNEQFF; cdr3_nt: TGTGCCAGCACCTTACTAGCGGGAGCGCACAATGAGCAGTTCTTC
clone_size: many; v_call: TRBV12-5; d_call: TRBD1; j_call: TRBJ2-7; cdr3_aa: CASGLDRGYEQYF; cdr3_nt: TGTGCTAGTGGTTTGGACAGGGGTTACGAGCAGTACTTC
clone_size: .; v_call: TRBV10-3; d_call: .; j_call: TRBJ2-7; cdr3_aa: CAISDRRGGHSPYEQYF; cdr3_nt: TGTGCCATCAGTGATCGGCGAGGGGGGCATTCCCCTTACGAGCAGTACTTC
clone_size: .; v_call: TRBV30; d_call: TRBD1; j_call: TRBJ2-3; cdr3_aa: CAWSLRGQGTDTQYF; cdr3_nt: TGTGCCTGGAGTCTTCGAGGACAGGGAACAGATACGCAGTATTTT
clone_size: .; v_call: TRBV20-1; d_call: TRBD1; j_call: TRBJ1-2; cdr3_aa: CSADTLQGAAGYTF; cdr3_nt: TGCAGTGCCGACACACTACAGGGGGCGGCAGGCTACACCTTC
clone_size: many; v_call: TRBV12-3/TRBV12-4; d_call: .; j_call: TRBJ1-5; cdr3_aa: CASSLDRSNQPQHF; cdr3_nt: TGTGCCAGCAGTTTAGATCGCAGCAATCAGCCCCAGCATTTT
clone_size: .; v_call: TRBV15; d_call: .; j_call: TRBJ2-3; cdr3_aa: CATSRELDNTDTQYF; cdr3_nt: TGTGCCACCAGCAGAGAGTTGGACAACACAGATACGCAGTATTTT
clone_size: .; v_call: TRBV5-1; d_call: TRBD2; j_call: TRBJ2-1; cdr3_aa: CASRSLAGGDEQFF; cdr3_nt: TGCGCCAGCAGATCACTAGCGGGAGGGGATGAGCAGTTCTTC
clone_size: few; v_call: TRBV4-3; d_call: .; j_call: TRBJ2-5; cdr3_aa: CASSRLGGGGETQYF; cdr3_nt: TGCGCCAGCAGCCGACTAGGGGGAGGAGGAGAGACCCAGTACTTC
clone_size: .; v_call: TRBV5-1; d_call: .; j_call: TRBJ1-1; cdr3_aa: CASGLYGDTEAFF; cdr3_nt: TGCGCCAGCGGCCTCTACGGGGACACTGAAGCTTTCTTT
clone_size: .; v_call: TRBV12-3/TRBV12-4; d_call: .; j_call: TRBJ1-5; cdr3_aa: CASSLGAGGNQPQHF; cdr3_nt: TGTGCCAGCAGTTTAGGAGCGGGAGGCAATCAGCCCCAGCATTTT
clone_size: .; v_call: TRBV19; d_call: .; j_call: TRBJ1-2; cdr3_aa: CASMRGGLGYGYTF; cdr3_nt: TGTGCCAGTATGCGAGGGGGATTAGGCTATGGCTACACCTTC
clone_size: .; v_call: TRBV9; d_call: TRBD1; j_call: TRBJ2-7; cdr3_aa: CASSPSRGGGEQYF; cdr3_nt: TGTGCCAGCAGCCCGAGTAGAGGGGGCGGCGAGCAGTACTTC
clone_size: many; v_call: TRBV6-5; d_call: TRBD1; j_call: TRBJ1-2; cdr3_aa: CASSFGNRGSRYGYTF; cdr3_nt: TGTGCCAGCAGTTTCGGGAACAGGGGGTCCCGGTATGGCTACACCTTC
clone_size: many; v_call: TRBV9; d_call: TRBD2; j_call: TRBJ2-1; cdr3_aa: CASSARLAGGPYNEQFF; cdr3_nt: TGTGCCAGCAGCGCAAGACTAGCGGGAGGGCCATACAATGAGCAGTTCTTC
clone_size: few; v_call: TRBV7-7; d_call: TRBD1; j_call: TRBJ2-2; cdr3_aa: CASSPRGTGNTGELFF; cdr3_nt: TGTGCTAGCAGCCCCCGGGGGACAGGGAACACCGGGGAGCTGTTTTTT
clone_size: .; v_call: TRBV6-2/TRBV6-3; d_call: .; j_call: TRBJ2-4; cdr3_aa: CASSYGRTKNIQYF; cdr3_nt: TGTGCCAGCAGTTATGGGCGGACCAAAAACATTCAGTACTTC